A single sample gave rise to the 25 T cell receptor beta chains below, sequenced in a study of cytomegalovirus exposure and HLA in healthy donors. The PCR used 60 Vbeta and 13 Jbeta primers. Sequenced by immunoSEQ multiplex PCR; TCRdb stores in-frame clones only, minus some. The top ten hold about 0.28% of the sample, which has about 250,000 clones, 80% seen once. The sample taken for sequencing was PBMCs. The receptors come from a girl aged 2 to 9 in good health and CMV-seronegative.

The chain couples TRBV7-9 to TRBJ2-5; 8 bases match TRBD1. V shed 2 bases and J 5 bases; nucleotides not matched to a gene: 7. Germline V gene lookup returns CDR1 SEHNR and CDR2 FQNEAQ (reference sequence). CDR3 length: 15 amino acids. The CDR3 is CASSLFGQGLETQYF. The CDR3 region has the DNA TGTGCCAGCAGCTTATTCGGACAGGGATTGGAGACCCAGTACTTC.

V is TRBV7-3 and J is TRBJ2-1; possibly TRBD2 for D (5 bases). The germline V gene encodes CDR1 SGHTA and CDR2 FQGTGA. V was shortened by 2 bases and J by 4 bases, with 9 bases between the two germline ends. This CDR3 comprises 14 residues. The chain's CDR3 is CASSLGGVYNEQFF. The CDR3 DNA sequence: TGTGCCAGCAGCTTAGGAGGCGTTTACAATGAGCAGTTCTTC.

The chain combines TRBV19 with TRBJ2-6; D uncertain. Germline V gene lookup returns CDR1 LNHDA and CDR2 SQIVND (reference sequence). The V gene lost 7 bases and the J gene lost 0 bases, with 10 bases spanning the gap. The CDR3 consists of 15 residues. The CDR3 DNA follows: TGTGCCAGTAATACTGTCCTCTCTGGGGCCAACGTCCTGACTTTC. Translation: CASNTVLSGANVLTF.

The rearrangement joins TRBV6-5 to TRBJ1-5; D is unclear. The V gene lost 2 bases and the J gene lost 9 bases, with 14 bases spanning the gap. CDR1 and CDR2 from the germline V gene are MNHEY and SVGAGI. The CDR3 has 14 amino acids. CDR3 DNA sequence: TGTGCCAGCAGTTACGGAGGACCCGCCGGGCCCCAGCATTTT. This translates into CASSYGGPAGPQHF.

The genes are TRBV5-6 and TRBJ2-1, with D possibly matching TRBD1 (5 bases). V lost 1 base and J lost 5, with 10 bases in between. This CDR3 is built from 14 residues. Germline V CDR1 and CDR2: SGHDT, YYEEEE. DNA for the CDR3: TGTGCCAGCAGCTTGCTTCAGGGAAACAATGAGCAGTTCTTC. The encoded protein is CASSLLQGNNEQFF.

The J gene is TRBJ1-4, the V gene TRBV28; no reliable D call. CDR1 is MDHEN, CDR2 SYDVKM, per germline. With 4 bases removed from V and 0 bases from J, the gap between germline ends came to 9 bases. The CDR3 sequence is 15 residues long. CDR3 protein: CASSYPRATNEKLFF. CDR3 DNA: TGTGCCAGCAGTTACCCGCGGGCAACTAATGAAAAACTGTTTTTT.

This clone was counted a few times. The chain employs TRBV7-9 and TRBJ1-1; possible D gene TRBD1, 5 bases. The germline gives CDR1 SEHNR, CDR2 FQNEAQ (reference sequence). V shed 6 bases and J shed 8 bases, with 7 bases lying between them. The CDR3 spans 10 residues. The CDR3 loop is CASSGGEAFF. The CDR3 region has the DNA TGTGCCAGCAGTGGGGGGGAAGCTTTCTTT.

J is TRBJ1-1 and V is TRBV7-6; perhaps TRBD1 as D (6 bases). V lost 5 bases and J lost 4, with 14 bases in between. The CDR3 length is 14 residues. Looked up from germline, CDR1 is SGHVS and CDR2 is FNYEAQ. This CDR3 reads CASSAQGHGTEAFF. In nucleotides, the CDR3 is TGTGCCAGCAGCGCACAGGGCCACGGCACTGAAGCTTTCTTT.

This clone was detected only once. The V call is TRBV18, the J call TRBJ2-3; 14 nucleotides agree with TRBD2. Germline values: CDR1 KGHSH, CDR2 LQKENI. With V trimmed by 3 bases and J by 4 bases, 6 bases remained unmatched. This CDR3 is built from 17 residues. The CDR3 bases are TGTGCCAGCTCACCGGGGACTAGCGGGAGTTTGGCAGATACGCAGTATTTT. Its protein is CASSPGTSGSLADTQYF.

V gene TRBV5-8 combines with J gene TRBJ2-7; D is perhaps TRBD2 (6 bases). CDR3 length: 16 amino acids. Trimming shortened V by 4 bases and J by 3 bases, and 20 bases separated the two germline ends. Germline V lookup: CDR1 SGHTS, CDR2 YDEGEE. The CDR3 here is CASSPPRDSGNYEQYF. The DNA of the CDR3 is TGTGCCAGCAGCCCGCCCCGGGATAGCGGAAACTACGAGCAGTACTTC.

V and J are TRBV10-1 and TRBJ2-3, with 8 bases fitting TRBD2. Per the germline V gene, CDR1 is WNHNN and CDR2 is SYGVQD (reference sequence). V shed 3 bases and J 4 bases; nucleotides not matched to a gene: 6. The CDR3 is 15 amino acids. This chain's CDR3 is CASSDGGTRADTQYF. CDR3 bases: TGCGCCAGCAGTGACGGGGGGACTAGGGCAGATACGCAGTATTTT.

The chain uses TRBV7-6 and TRBJ1-5; D perhaps matches TRBD1 (5 bases). The CDR3 covers 17 residues. Looked up from germline, CDR1 is SGHVS and CDR2 is FNYEAQ. Trimming stripped 7 bases from V and 0 bases from J, with 19 bases between. The CDR3 sequence: CASKAGRRAYSNQPQHF. In DNA, the CDR3 is TGTGCCAGCAAAGCAGGGCGCAGGGCCTATAGCAATCAGCCCCAGCATTTT.

The chain recombines TRBV6-6 with TRBJ2-1; 7 nucleotides line up with TRBD2. With 2 bases clipped from V and 8 bases from J, the junction kept 3 bases outside the gene matches. The CDR3 is made up of 13 amino acids. Germline V CDR1 and CDR2: MNHNY, SVGAGI (reference sequence). The CDR3 loop is CASSYVLADEQFF. Here the CDR3 DNA reads TGTGCCAGCAGTTACGTCCTAGCGGATGAGCAGTTCTTC.

This sequence joins TRBV6-1 and TRBJ1-2, with D unclear. The CDR3 consists of 12 residues. Germline-derived CDR1 and CDR2 are MNHNS and SASEGT. The V and J ends lost 1 base and 8 bases respectively, with 8 bases between them. Here the CDR3 reads CASSEGPPGYTF. Written as DNA, the CDR3 is TGTGCCAGCAGTGAAGGGCCCCCAGGCTACACCTTC.

The chain joins TRBV29-1 to TRBJ2-7, with TRBD2 matching 9 bases. Germline values: CDR1 SQVTM, CDR2 ANQGSEA. This CDR3 is built from 14 residues. V was clipped by 6 bases and J by 2 bases; unmatched bases: 8. CDR3 residues: CSVFTSGSTYEQYF. The CDR3 DNA is TGCAGCGTCTTCACTAGCGGGTCGACCTACGAGCAGTACTTC.

The rearrangement joins TRBV6-1 to TRBJ2-1; 14 nucleotides agree with TRBD2. Trimming cost V 6 bases and J 10 bases; bases outside gene matches: 8. The CDR3 runs 15 residues. Germline V gene lookup returns CDR1 MNHNS and CDR2 SASEGT. In DNA, the CDR3 is TGTGCCAGCAGGGGGGGACTAGCGGGAGTCAACGAGCAGTTCTTC. Translation: CASRGGLAGVNEQFF.

The CDR3 loop reads CASSPGQHTDTQYF. Here the CDR3 DNA reads TGTGCCAGCAGCCCGGGACAGCACACAGATACGCAGTATTTT. The rearrangement links TRBV11-2 to TRBJ2-3, with TRBD1 identical over 7 bases. The CDR3 runs 14 residues. The V segment lost 5 bases and the J segment 2 bases; nucleotides outside the gene matches: 4. Germline CDR1 is SGHAT and CDR2 is FQNNGV.

The chain combines TRBV5-1 with TRBJ1-2; 10 bases line up with TRBD1. This CDR3 has 17 residues. J gave up 2 bases and V 0 bases, and 7 bases lay outside the gene matches. The germline V gene has CDR1 SGHRS and CDR2 YFSETQ. The CDR3 loop is CASSLGTTGGGNYGYTF. In DNA form, the CDR3 reads TGCGCCAGCAGCTTGGGAACGACAGGGGGCGGCAACTATGGCTACACCTTC.

V usage is TRBV6-5 and J usage is TRBJ2-7; D perhaps matches TRBD2 (6 bases). There are 12 residues in the CDR3. Trimming stripped 7 bases from V and 3 bases from J, with 10 bases between. Per germline, CDR1 MNHEY and CDR2 SVGAGI. As DNA, the CDR3 is TGTGCCAGCATGGGACTGTACTACGAGCAGTACTTC. This codes for CASMGLYYEQYF.

The rearrangement joins TRBV9 to TRBJ2-1; TRBD2 aligns across 8 bases. The CDR3 is made up of 15 amino acids. Germline V lookup: CDR1 SGDLS, CDR2 YYNGEE. Trimming cost V 3 bases and J 10 bases; bases outside gene matches: 12. In DNA, the CDR3 is TGTGCCAGCAGCGCCACTACCGGACTAGCTAACGAGCAGTTCTTC. Amino acid sequence: CASSATTGLANEQFF.

The chain employs TRBV5-1 and TRBJ1-1; 12 bases line up with TRBD1. CDR1 and CDR2 (germline): SGHRS, YFSETQ. There are 16 residues in the CDR3. After removal of 4 bases from V and 3 bases from J, the junction contained 7 bases not matched to a gene. The CDR3 DNA reads TGCGCCAGCAGCCTGGGACAGGGGGCTTCCGACACTGAAGCTTTCTTT. Amino acids: CASSLGQGASDTEAFF.

The chain carries TRBV27 and TRBJ1-5, with a tentative D call TRBD1 (5 bases). The V and J ends lost 8 bases and 5 bases respectively, with 19 bases between them. This CDR3 region has 15 residues. Germline loops: CDR1 MNHEY, CDR2 SMNVEV (reference sequence). Here the CDR3 reads CASGKGRREDQPQHF. The CDR3 DNA reads as TGTGCCAGCGGAAAAGGTCGCAGGGAGGATCAGCCCCAGCATTTT.

This clone turned up a few times. V gene TRBV28 combines with J gene TRBJ1-3; D not resolved. The CDR3 sequence is 14 residues long. The V end was cut by 4 bases, the J end by 2 bases, with 9 bases between. Germline V gives CDR1 MDHEN, CDR2 SYDVKM. The CDR3 DNA follows: TGTGCCAGCAGTTGGTTGGAGCCTGGAAACACCATATATTTT. It translates to CASSWLEPGNTIYF.

This clone was picked up one time. The chain uses TRBV7-9 and TRBJ1-3, with D perhaps matching TRBD1 (5 bases). The CDR3 has 14 amino acids. Between the trimmed V and J ends, which lost 3 bases and 6 bases, there was a span of 12 bases. Germline V lookup: CDR1 SEHNR, CDR2 FQNEAQ (reference sequence). The CDR3 loop is CASSFRQWENTIYF. CDR3 bases: TGTGCCAGCAGCTTTCGACAGTGGGAAAACACCATATATTTT.

This clone was observed a few times. The V and J genes are TRBV27 and TRBJ2-7, with 7 bases identical to TRBD2. The CDR3 sequence is 13 residues long. Trimming took 5 bases from V and 5 from J; bases not matched to a gene: 6. CDR1 is MNHEY, CDR2 SMNVEV, per germline (reference sequence). The CDR3 DNA reads TGTGCCAGCAGTGGCCCGGGAGGTGACGAGCAGTACTTC. Translation: CASSGPGGDEQYF.